This T cell receptor (beta chain) appears in the sequencing data of a study of monozygotic twins with inflammatory bowel disease. Comment on this clonotype: Its specificity is not known.

Study conclusions and caveats: Relative clonotype sharing with others was diminished in IBD patients versus healthy twins, particularly with disease activity.

Blood samples measuring more than 2 ml were taken per donor. It was roughly 3.5 ug of total RNA that each TCR library used. TCRdb reprocessed the 5' RACE reads, keeping one entry per CDR3 protein, no DNA. The sample totals 90,000 to 110,000 distinct CDR3 sequences. The CDR3 extends over 15 amino acids. Germline-derived CDR1 and CDR2 are MGHRA and YSYEKL. The sample comprised blood. The rearrangement uses TRBV4-1 and TRBJ2-1; the D gene TCRdb calls, TRBD1, cannot be checked with no DNA. This clonotype was obtained from a human donor with ulcerative colitis or Crohn's disease, or a healthy co-twin of an affected twin (not recorded which). The CDR3 reads CASSQGWGPYNEQFF.